This TCR beta chain was documented in a study of CD8 T cells in Susac syndrome. Negative isolation yielded CD4+ and CD8+ T cells, and FACS enriched TEMRA cells. Study outcomes and limitations: The study acknowledged a relatively small number of individuals in its TCR sequencing and HLA analysis.

On this clonotype itself: Its antigen is unidentified.

The CDR3 contains 14 residues. Germline V gives CDR1 SGHTA, CDR2 FQGNSA. V lost 5 bases and J lost 6; bases outside the gene matches: 10. With random hexamers, 0.5 to 1 ug RNA was reverse transcribed. Amplification of TCR beta CDR3 was carried out by immunoSEQ multiplex PCR, which covered 54 Vbeta and 13 Jbeta segments. TCRdb reprocessed the immunoSEQ multiplex PCR reads via MiXCR and lists one record per CDR3 protein. The sample lists over 95,000 distinct CDR3 sequences, about nine tenths seen once, with 0.14% in the top ten. The chain has TRBV7-2 and TRBJ2-7; TRBD1 agrees at 7 bases. The receptor was isolated from a human donor in good health. The sample comprised CD4+ T cells from PBMCs. As DNA, the CDR3 is TGTGCCAGCAGCCAATCGACAGGGCTGGGCGAGCAGTACTTC. Protein product: CASSQSTGLGEQYF.